A selection of T cell receptor beta chains follows, all from one sample in a study of cytomegalovirus exposure and HLA in healthy donors. Clones were read by immunoSEQ multiplex PCR, and TCRdb kept only the in-frame ones, dropping some. The table lists 150,000 to 200,000 clones, just under 80% of them singletons, with 4.5% to 7.5% in the top ten. Sequencing was carried out using PBMCs. The source is a woman aged 25-40 years in good health and CMV-seropositive. CDR3s include the opening cysteine and the closing phenylalanine or tryptophan.

V: TRBV7-9; J: TRBJ2-7; CDR3: CASSFEGVEQYF
V: TRBV15; J: TRBJ1-5; CDR3: CATSRDLGDNQPQHF
V: TRBV7-8; J: TRBJ2-7; CDR3: CASSLDGIQGVSYEQYF
V: TRBV6-5; J: TRBJ2-7; CDR3: CASSYTPISDEQYF
V: TRBV19; J: TRBJ1-1; CDR3: CASTRNMNTEAFF
V: TRBV4-2; J: TRBJ2-7; CDR3: CASSRRRGAAYEQYF
V: TRBV7-7; J: TRBJ2-7; CDR3: CASSPGLAGADEQYF
V: TRBV15; J: TRBJ2-2; CDR3: CATRGLAGLELFF
V: TRBV28; J: TRBJ1-2; CDR3: CASSFTPDRFYTF
V: TRBV5-1; J: TRBJ2-5; CDR3: CASSLAPGFQETQYF
V: TRBV6-6; J: TRBJ1-4; CDR3: CASSYRQGNEKLFF
V: TRBV2; J: TRBJ2-3; CDR3: CASSEMVADITDTQYF
V: TRBV18; J: TRBJ2-7; CDR3: CASSRDRDNYEQYF
V: TRBV5-1; J: TRBJ1-2; CDR3: CASSQGQGDGYTF
V: TRBV2; J: TRBJ2-7; CDR3: CASSARTAPYEQYF
V: TRBV23-1; J: TRBJ2-6; CDR3: CAPGKGANVLTF
V: TRBV5-1; J: TRBJ2-3; CDR3: CASSLGLAGRANTDTQYF
V: TRBV28; J: TRBJ1-1; CDR3: CASSPGTGKTFF
V: TRBV6-5; J: TRBJ1-1; CDR3: CASGQGSEAFF
V: TRBV5-1; J: TRBJ1-1; CDR3: CASSSQGINTEAFF
V: TRBV18; J: TRBJ2-7; CDR3: CASSRTKTYEQYF
V: TRBV7-2; J: TRBJ1-1; CDR3: CASSSRIPTASLNTEAFF
V: TRBV29-1; J: TRBJ2-7; CDR3: CSGGRGTYEQYF
V: TRBV4-1; J: TRBJ2-7; CDR3: CASSQAAGTGLYEQYF
V: TRBV19; J: TRBJ2-1; CDR3: CASSNQRVSYNEQFF
V: TRBV18; J: TRBJ1-1; CDR3: CASSRTGKTSTEAFF
V: TRBV12-5; J: TRBJ1-1; CDR3: CASGLAFPGGNTEAFF